The 8 T cell receptor beta chains reported below all come from one sample, sequenced in a study of OX40 agonist ivuxolimab in advanced cancers. The table came from immunoSEQ multiplex PCR; TCRdb's copy has only in-frame clones and leaves some out. The data show 35,000 to 45,000 clones, with more than 60% seen just once and around 12% held by the top ten. The starting material was CD4+ or CD8+ T cells sorted from blood, obtained in a trial of the OX40 agonist ivuxolimab. The receptors were sampled from an adult with an advanced solid tumor such as melanoma, head and neck, liver or kidney cancer.

V gene TRBV30 combines with J gene TRBJ1-4, with D tentatively TRBD1 (5 bases). The V end was cut by 1 base, the J end by 5 bases, with 14 bases between. The CDR3 loop spans 15 amino acids. Germline CDR1 GTSNPN, CDR2 SVGIG (reference sequence). CDR3 bases: TGTGCCTGGAGTGCCGGGGGGTCCCGAAATGAAAAACTGTTTTTT. Encoded protein: CAWSAGGSRNEKLFF.

This sequence joins TRBV9 and TRBJ2-7, with 14 bases lining up with TRBD2. V dropped 2 bases and J dropped 4; count of bases not matched to a gene: 5. This CDR3 has 16 amino acids. Germline-derived CDR1 and CDR2 are SGDLS and YYNGEE. This chain's CDR3 is CASSVEGTSGGYEQYF. The DNA for the CDR3 is TGTGCCAGCAGCGTTGAGGGGACTAGCGGGGGATACGAGCAGTACTTC.

This clone was detected only a few times. The chain links TRBV29-1 to TRBJ1-1, with TRBD1 identical over 7 bases. The germline V gene encodes CDR1 SQVTM and CDR2 ANQGSEA. CDR3 length: 12 residues. Losses at the gene ends were 6 bases for V and 1 base for J; bases not matched to a gene: 2. CDR3 loop: CSVGQANTEAFF. Written as DNA, the CDR3 is TGCAGCGTCGGACAGGCGAACACTGAAGCTTTCTTT. The full variable domain, in which reference TRBV29-1 and TRBJ1-1 provide the parts outside the CDR3, is SAVISQKPSRDICQRGTSLTIQCQVDSQVTMMFWYRQQPGQSLTLIATANQGSEATYESGFVIDKFPISRPNLTFSTLTVSNMSPEDSSIYLCSVGQANTEAFFGQGTRLTVV.

In the case of this clone: Other DNA sequences within the sample encode an identical CDR3. The gene calls are TRBV7-2 and TRBJ1-2; unclear D gene. Germline V gene lookup returns CDR1 SGHTA and CDR2 FQGNSA. There are 14 residues in the CDR3. V lost 4 bases, J lost 0 bases, and 9 bases lay in between. CDR3 region: CASSSSGTNYGYTF. For the CDR3, the DNA is TGTGCCAGCAGCTCCAGCGGAACTAACTATGGCTACACCTTC.

J is TRBJ1-3 and V is TRBV6-1; 7 bases are shared with TRBD1. The V gene's germline CDR1 is MNHNS and CDR2 SASEGT. The CDR3 spans 16 residues. Trimming removed 2 bases from V and 0 bases from J; junction bases left unmatched: 4. This CDR3 is CASSERDRFSGNTIYF. DNA for the CDR3: TGTGCCAGCAGTGAAAGGGACAGATTCTCTGGAAACACCATATATTTT.

The gene calls are TRBV6-5 and TRBJ1-5, with 9 nucleotides matching TRBD1. In germline, CDR1 is MNHEY, CDR2 SVGAGI. This CDR3 comprises 15 residues. V dropped 5 bases and J dropped 4; count of bases not matched to a gene: 6. The CDR3 sequence: CASSTLQGANQPQHF. The CDR3 DNA is TGTGCCAGCAGTACCTTACAGGGGGCGAATCAGCCCCAGCATTTT.

The chain joins TRBV7-2 to TRBJ2-7; 13 bases are shared with TRBD2. CDR3 length equals 17 residues. J lost 1 base, V lost 5 bases, and 8 bases had no gene match. Germline lookup yields CDR1 SGHTA and CDR2 FQGNSA. The CDR3 DNA sequence: TGTGCCAGCAGCAGGACTAGCGGGAGCTCTCATTCCTACGAGCAGTACTTC. Its protein product is CASSRTSGSSHSYEQYF.

V usage is TRBV5-6 and J usage is TRBJ1-2; D is uncertain. Germline V gives CDR1 SGHDT, CDR2 YYEEEE. The CDR3 runs to 13 residues. The V gene lost 1 base and the J gene lost 4 bases, with 8 bases spanning the gap. The CDR3 DNA reads as TGTGCCAGCAGCTTGCCGCTGTCCTATGGCTACACCTTC. Amino acid sequence: CASSLPLSYGYTF.